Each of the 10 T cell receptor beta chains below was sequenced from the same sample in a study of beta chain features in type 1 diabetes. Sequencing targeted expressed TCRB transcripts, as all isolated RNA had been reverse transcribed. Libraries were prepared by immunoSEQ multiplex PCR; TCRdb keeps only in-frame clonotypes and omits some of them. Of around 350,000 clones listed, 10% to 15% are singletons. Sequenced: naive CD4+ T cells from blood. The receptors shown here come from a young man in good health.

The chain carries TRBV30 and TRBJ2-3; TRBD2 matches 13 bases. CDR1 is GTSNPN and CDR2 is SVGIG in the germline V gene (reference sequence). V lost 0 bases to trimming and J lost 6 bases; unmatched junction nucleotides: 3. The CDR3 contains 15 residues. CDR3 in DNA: TGTGCCTGGAGTGTGGGACTAGCGGGATCTGATACGCAGTATTTT. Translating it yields CAWSVGLAGSDTQYF.

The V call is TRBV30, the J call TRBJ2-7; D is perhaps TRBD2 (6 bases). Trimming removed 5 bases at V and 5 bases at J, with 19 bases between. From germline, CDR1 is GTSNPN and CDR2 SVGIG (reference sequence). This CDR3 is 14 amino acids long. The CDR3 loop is CAWVPPGTPNEQYF. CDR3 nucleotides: TGTGCCTGGGTACCCCCCGGGACTCCAAACGAGCAGTACTTC.

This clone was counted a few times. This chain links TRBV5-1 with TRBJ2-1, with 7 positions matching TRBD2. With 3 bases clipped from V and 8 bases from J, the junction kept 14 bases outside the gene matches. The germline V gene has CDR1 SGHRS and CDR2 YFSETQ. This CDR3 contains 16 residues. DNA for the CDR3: TGCGCCAGCAGCTCTGACGGGACTATTGGGGCCTATGAGCAGTTCTTC. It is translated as CASSSDGTIGAYEQFF. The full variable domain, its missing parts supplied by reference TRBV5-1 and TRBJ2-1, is KAGVTQTPRYLIKTRGQQVTLSCSPISGHRSVSWYQQTPGQGLQFLFEYFSETQRNKGNFPGRFSGRQFSNSRSEMNVSTLELGDSALYLCASSSDGTIGAYEQFFGPGTRLTVL.

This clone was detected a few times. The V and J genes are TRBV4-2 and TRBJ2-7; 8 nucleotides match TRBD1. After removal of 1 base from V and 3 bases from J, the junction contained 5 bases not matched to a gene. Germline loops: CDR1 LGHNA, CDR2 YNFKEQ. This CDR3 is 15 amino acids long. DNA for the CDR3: TGTGCCAGCAGCCAAGTCGCCGGGACAGGCTACGAGCAGTACTTC. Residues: CASSQVAGTGYEQYF.

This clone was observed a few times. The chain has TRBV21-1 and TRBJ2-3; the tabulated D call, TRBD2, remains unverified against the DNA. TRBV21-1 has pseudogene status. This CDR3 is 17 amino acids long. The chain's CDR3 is CASSSQLAGEQPPAQYF. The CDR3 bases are TGTGCCAGCAGCTCCCAGCTAGCGGGAGAACAGCCCCCTGCGCAGTATTTT.

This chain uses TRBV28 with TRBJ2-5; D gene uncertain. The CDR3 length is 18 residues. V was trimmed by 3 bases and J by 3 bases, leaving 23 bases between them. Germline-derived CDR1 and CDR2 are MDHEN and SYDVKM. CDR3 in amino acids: CASSFDPAVSYQEETQYF. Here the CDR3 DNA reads TGTGCCAGCAGTTTCGACCCCGCCGTCTCGTACCAGGAAGAGACCCAGTACTTC.

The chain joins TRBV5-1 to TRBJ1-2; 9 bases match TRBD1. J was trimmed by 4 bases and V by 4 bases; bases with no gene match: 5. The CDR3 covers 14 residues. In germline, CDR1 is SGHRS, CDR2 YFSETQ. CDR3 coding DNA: TGCGCCAGCAGCCAAGGACAGGGGACCTATGGCTACACCTTC. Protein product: CASSQGQGTYGYTF.

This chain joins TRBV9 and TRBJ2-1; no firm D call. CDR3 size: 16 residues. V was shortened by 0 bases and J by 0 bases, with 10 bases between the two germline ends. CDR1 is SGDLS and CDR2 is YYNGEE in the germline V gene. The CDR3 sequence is CASSVVGQSSYNEQFF. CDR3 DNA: TGTGCCAGCAGCGTAGTTGGGCAAAGCTCCTACAATGAGCAGTTCTTC.

The CDR3 region has the DNA TGTGCCAGCTTGTTGCGGGGGCAGATCTACGAGCAGTACTTC. Translation: CASLLRGQIYEQYF. V and J are TRBV28 and TRBJ2-7; possible D gene TRBD2, 7 bases. The CDR3 sequence is 14 residues long. Germline V CDR1 and CDR2: MDHEN, SYDVKM. V was clipped by 8 bases and J by 3 bases, with 17 bases between them.

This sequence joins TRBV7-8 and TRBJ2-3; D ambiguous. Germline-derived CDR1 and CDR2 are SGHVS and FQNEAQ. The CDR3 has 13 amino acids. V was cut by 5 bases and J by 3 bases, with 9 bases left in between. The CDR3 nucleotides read TGTGCCAGCAGCAACGGTTGGACAGATACGCAGTATTTT. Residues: CASSNGWTDTQYF. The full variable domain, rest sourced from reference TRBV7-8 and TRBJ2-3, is GAGVSQSPRYKVAKRGQDVALRCDPISGHVSLFWYQQALGQGPEFLTYFQNEAQLDKSGLPSDRFFAERPEGSVSTLKIQRTQQEDSAVYLCASSNGWTDTQYFGPGTRLTVL.